These T cell receptor beta chains were read from a single sample in a study of T cell repertoires in cytomegalovirus infection. TCRdb reprocessed the reads via MiXCR and lists one record per CDR3 protein. The data hold roughly 720,000 distinct CDR3 sequences, with 35% to 45% observed a single time. The specimen was PBMCs. These receptor sequences come from a human donor in good health (CMV status not recorded). Some clones in this sample may be carry-over from other donors' samples. Each CDR3 is given with its conserved first and last residue. D genes are given only for firm matches. Expanded clones are given a class, and other clones once, few, many or no size at all.

J: TRBJ1-2
D: -
size: -
V: TRBV28
CDR3: CASSPEAGSNYGYTF
DNA: TGTGCCAGCAGTCCTGAGGCAGGATCTAACTATGGCTACACCTTC

J: TRBJ2-2
D: -
size: few
V: TRBV10-3
CDR3: CATLFAGELFF
DNA: TGTGCCACTCTATTCGCCGGGGAGCTGTTTTTT

J: TRBJ1-4
D: TRBD1
size: many
V: TRBV11-2
CDR3: CASSLPGQSNEKLFF
DNA: TGTGCCAGCAGCTTGCCGGGACAGAGTAATGAAAAACTGTTTTTT

J: TRBJ2-6
D: -
size: -
V: TRBV12-3/TRBV12-4
CDR3: CASSSSGPTGANVLTF
DNA: TGTGCCAGCAGTTCCTCAGGCCCGACTGGGGCCAACGTCCTGACTTTC

J: TRBJ1-2
D: -
size: -
V: TRBV29-1
CDR3: CSVVGVYGYTF
DNA: TGCAGCGTTGTGGGTGTCTATGGCTACACCTTC

J: TRBJ1-6
D: -
size: few
V: TRBV6-6
CDR3: CASSYLGVSSPLHF
DNA: TGTGCCAGCAGTTATTTAGGGGTCAGTTCACCCCTCCACTTT

J: TRBJ1-2
D: -
size: -
V: TRBV7-2
CDR3: CASSLDRSGNYGYTF
DNA: TGTGCCAGCAGCCTCGACAGGTCGGGAAACTATGGCTACACCTTC

J: TRBJ1-4
D: -
size: -
V: TRBV11-2
CDR3: CASSHSGDPKWVFF
DNA: TGTGCCAGCAGCCATTCAGGGGACCCTAAGTGGGTGTTTTTT

J: TRBJ2-5
D: -
size: -
V: TRBV28
CDR3: CATSGRVRATQYF
DNA: TGTGCCACTTCCGGCAGGGTTCGAGCGACCCAGTACTTC

J: TRBJ2-3
D: TRBD2
size: -
V: TRBV11-2
CDR3: CASSPLAGGPSTDTQYF
DNA: TGTGCCAGCAGCCCTTTGGCGGGGGGGCCGAGCACAGATACGCAGTATTTT

J: TRBJ1-1
D: -
size: -
V: TRBV29-1
CDR3: CSADGNTEAFF
DNA: TGCAGCGCTGACGGGAACACTGAAGCTTTCTTT

J: TRBJ2-3
D: -
size: few
V: TRBV6-5
CDR3: CASSYYPPRDSTDTQYF
DNA: TGTGCCAGCAGTTACTATCCCCCGCGGGACAGCACAGATACGCAGTATTTT

J: TRBJ1-1
D: TRBD1
size: -
V: TRBV6-5
CDR3: CASSYSAGGWTEAFF
DNA: TGTGCCAGCAGTTACTCGGCAGGGGGCTGGACTGAAGCTTTCTTT

J: TRBJ2-1
D: -
size: -
V: TRBV7-2
CDR3: CASSQIGSQSYNEQFF
DNA: TGTGCCAGCAGCCAGATCGGGAGCCAAAGCTACAATGAGCAGTTCTTC

J: TRBJ2-7
D: -
size: many
V: TRBV7-8
CDR3: CASSLDGSDEQYF
DNA: TGTGCCAGCAGCTTAGACGGGAGTGACGAGCAGTACTTC

J: TRBJ2-1
D: TRBD1
size: -
V: TRBV29-1
CDR3: CSVVYFGTAHNEQFF
DNA: TGCAGCGTTGTTTACTTTGGGACAGCCCACAATGAGCAGTTCTTC

J: TRBJ2-1
D: -
size: few
V: TRBV6-5
CDR3: CASSYRQVSGWSSYNEQFF
DNA: TGTGCCAGCAGTTACCGACAGGTCTCCGGGTGGAGCTCCTACAATGAGCAGTTCTTC

J: TRBJ1-1
D: -
size: few
V: TRBV5-5
CDR3: CASSLRGPYTEAFF
DNA: TGTGCCAGCAGCTTAAGAGGGCCCTACACTGAAGCTTTCTTT

J: TRBJ2-1
D: -
size: few
V: TRBV29-1
CDR3: CSARKGTYNEQFF
DNA: TGCAGCGCCCGCAAGGGGACCTACAATGAGCAGTTCTTC